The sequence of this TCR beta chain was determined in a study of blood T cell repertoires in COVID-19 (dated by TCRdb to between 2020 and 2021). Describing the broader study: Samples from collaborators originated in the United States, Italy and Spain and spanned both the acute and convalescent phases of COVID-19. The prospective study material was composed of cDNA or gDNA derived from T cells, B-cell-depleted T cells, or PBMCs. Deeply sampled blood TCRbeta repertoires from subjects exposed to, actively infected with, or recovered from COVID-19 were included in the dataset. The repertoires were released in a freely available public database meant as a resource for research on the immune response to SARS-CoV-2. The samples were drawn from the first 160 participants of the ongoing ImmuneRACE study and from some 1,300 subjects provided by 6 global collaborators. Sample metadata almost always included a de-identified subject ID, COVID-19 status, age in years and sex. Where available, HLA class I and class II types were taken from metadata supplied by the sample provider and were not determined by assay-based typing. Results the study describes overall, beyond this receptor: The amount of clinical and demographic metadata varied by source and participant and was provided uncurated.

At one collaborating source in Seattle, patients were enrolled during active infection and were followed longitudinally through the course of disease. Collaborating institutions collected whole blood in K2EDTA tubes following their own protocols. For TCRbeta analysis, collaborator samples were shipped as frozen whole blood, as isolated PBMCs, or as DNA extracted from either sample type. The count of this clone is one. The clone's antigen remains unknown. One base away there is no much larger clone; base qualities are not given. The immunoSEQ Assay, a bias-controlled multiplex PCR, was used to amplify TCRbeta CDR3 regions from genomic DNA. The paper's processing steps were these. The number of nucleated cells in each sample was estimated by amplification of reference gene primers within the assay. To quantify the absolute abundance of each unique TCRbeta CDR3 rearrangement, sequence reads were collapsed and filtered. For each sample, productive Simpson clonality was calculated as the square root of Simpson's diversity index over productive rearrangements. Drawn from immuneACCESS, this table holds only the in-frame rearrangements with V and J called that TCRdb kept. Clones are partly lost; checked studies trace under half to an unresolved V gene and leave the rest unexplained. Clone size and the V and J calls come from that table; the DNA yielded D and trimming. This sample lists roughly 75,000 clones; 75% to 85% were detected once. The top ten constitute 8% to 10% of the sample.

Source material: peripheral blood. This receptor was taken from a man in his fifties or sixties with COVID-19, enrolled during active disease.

The sequence in DNA is TGTGCCAGCAGCTTATTCCCCCCTGCGGGAGTGGGGCAAGAGACCCAGTACTTC. This encodes CASSLFPPAGVGQETQYF. Recombination joined TRBV11-2 with TRBJ2-5, and TRBD2 aligns with 7 junction nucleotides. Taken from the germline V gene, the CDR1 and CDR2 loops are SGHAT and FQNNGV. From cysteine to phenylalanine, the CDR3 is 18 amino acids long. Only CDR3 DNA is held: 54 bases, read in frame from base 1. Germline trimming amounts to 2 bases on V and 2 bases on J, with 14 as the count of junction bases outside the gene matches.